This T cell receptor (beta chain) is drawn from a study of cytomegalovirus exposure and HLA in healthy donors. Study overall: The approximately 130 validation repertoires were reported in a later analysis to have been generated on the same platform as the approximately 700 first-cohort repertoires.

Details on this clone: Its target is unknown. The identical CDR3 is also encoded by other nucleotide sequences in the sample.

Produced via immunoSEQ multiplex PCR; TCRdb's table is partial and in-frame only. The sample lists about 160,000 clones, under 95% occurring once. Study-wide findings and caveats: About 180 TCR beta chains were listed as cytomegalovirus-associated. A classifier reportedly called cytomegalovirus status with high sensitivity and specificity.

Material for sequencing was PBMCs. This receptor was identified in a woman between 18 and 30 years old in good health and CMV-seropositive.

CDR3 protein: CASSLGGGRANTGELFF. The CDR3, as DNA: TGTGCCAGCAGCTTAGGCGGGGGACGGGCGAACACCGGGGAGCTGTTTTTT. The rearrangement joins TRBV7-7 to TRBJ2-2; 7 bases align to TRBD2. Germline CDR1 is SSHAT and CDR2 is FNYEAQ (reference sequence). With V trimmed by 1 base and J by 0 bases, 5 bases remained unmatched. This CDR3 spans 17 amino acids.